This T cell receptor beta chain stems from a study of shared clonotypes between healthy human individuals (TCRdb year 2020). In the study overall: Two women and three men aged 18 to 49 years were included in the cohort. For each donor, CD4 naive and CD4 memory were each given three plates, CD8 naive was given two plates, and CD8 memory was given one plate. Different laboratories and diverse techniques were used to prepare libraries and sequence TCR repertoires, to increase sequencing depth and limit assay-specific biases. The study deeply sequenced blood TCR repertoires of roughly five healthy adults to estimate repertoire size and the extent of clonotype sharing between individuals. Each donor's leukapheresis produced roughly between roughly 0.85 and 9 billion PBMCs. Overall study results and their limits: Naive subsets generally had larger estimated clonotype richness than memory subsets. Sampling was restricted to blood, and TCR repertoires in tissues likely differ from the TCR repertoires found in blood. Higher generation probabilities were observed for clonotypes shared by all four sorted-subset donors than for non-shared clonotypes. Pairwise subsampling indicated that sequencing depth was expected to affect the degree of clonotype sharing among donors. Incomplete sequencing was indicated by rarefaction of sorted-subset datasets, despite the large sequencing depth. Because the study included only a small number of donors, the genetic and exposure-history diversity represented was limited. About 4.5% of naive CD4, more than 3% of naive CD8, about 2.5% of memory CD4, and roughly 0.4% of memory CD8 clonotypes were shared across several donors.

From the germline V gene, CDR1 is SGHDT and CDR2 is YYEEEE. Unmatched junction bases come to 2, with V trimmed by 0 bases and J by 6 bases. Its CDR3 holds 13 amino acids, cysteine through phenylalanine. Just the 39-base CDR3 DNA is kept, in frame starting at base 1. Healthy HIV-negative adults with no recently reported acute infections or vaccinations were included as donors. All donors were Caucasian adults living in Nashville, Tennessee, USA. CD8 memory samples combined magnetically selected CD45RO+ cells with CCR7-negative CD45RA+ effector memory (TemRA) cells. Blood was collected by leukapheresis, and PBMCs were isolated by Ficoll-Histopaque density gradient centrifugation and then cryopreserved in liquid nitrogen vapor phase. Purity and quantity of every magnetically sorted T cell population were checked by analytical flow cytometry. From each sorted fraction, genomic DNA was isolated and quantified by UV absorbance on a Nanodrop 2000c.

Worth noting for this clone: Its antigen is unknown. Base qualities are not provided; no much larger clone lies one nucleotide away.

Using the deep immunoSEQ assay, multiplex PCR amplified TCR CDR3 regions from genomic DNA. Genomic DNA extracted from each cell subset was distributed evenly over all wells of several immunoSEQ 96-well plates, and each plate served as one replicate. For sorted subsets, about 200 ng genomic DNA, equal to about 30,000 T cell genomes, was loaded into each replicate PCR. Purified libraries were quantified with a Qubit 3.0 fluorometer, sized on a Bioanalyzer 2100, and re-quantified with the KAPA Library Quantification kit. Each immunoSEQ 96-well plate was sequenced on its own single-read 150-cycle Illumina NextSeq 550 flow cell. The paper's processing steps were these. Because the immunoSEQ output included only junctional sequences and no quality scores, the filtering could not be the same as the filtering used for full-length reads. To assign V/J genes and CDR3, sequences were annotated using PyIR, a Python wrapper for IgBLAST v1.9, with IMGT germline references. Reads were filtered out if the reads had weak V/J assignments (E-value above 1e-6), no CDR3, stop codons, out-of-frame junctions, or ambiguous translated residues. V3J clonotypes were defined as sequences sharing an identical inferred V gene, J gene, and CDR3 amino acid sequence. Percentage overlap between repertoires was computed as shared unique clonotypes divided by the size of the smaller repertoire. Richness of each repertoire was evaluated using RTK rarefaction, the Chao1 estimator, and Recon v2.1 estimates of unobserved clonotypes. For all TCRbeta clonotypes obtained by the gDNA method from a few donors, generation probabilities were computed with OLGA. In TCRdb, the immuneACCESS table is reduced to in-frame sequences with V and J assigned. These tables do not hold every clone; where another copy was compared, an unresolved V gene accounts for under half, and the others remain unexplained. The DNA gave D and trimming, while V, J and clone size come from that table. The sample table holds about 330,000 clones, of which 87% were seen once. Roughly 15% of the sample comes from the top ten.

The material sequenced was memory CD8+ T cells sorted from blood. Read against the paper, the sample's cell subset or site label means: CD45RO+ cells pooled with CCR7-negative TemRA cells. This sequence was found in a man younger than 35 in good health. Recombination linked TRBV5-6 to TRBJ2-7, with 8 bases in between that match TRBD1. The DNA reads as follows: TGTGCCAGCAGCTTGGCCAGGGGGCTCGAGCAGTACTTC. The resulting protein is CASSLARGLEQYF.